This T cell receptor (beta chain) was observed in a study of T cells after yellow fever vaccination (dated by TCRdb to between 2018 and 2021). Regarding the study in general: The SMART-Seq v4 Ultra Low Input RNA kit was used to prepare libraries from fractions with low cell numbers. To follow T-cell clones before and after primary and booster YFV17D yellow fever vaccination, bulk TCR alpha and beta repertoires were sequenced over time. Two healthy male donors made up the cohort, one aged 18 to 30 years and the other aged 30 to 39 years. Blood was drawn at multiple timepoints before and after primary and secondary immunization, with bulk PBMC replicates and cell subsets isolated.

What the work shows at the level of the full study, not this receptor alone: Because the study included only a couple of donors, the extent to which the findings can be generalized is limited. FACS-sorted repertoires could contain abundant contaminating clonotypes from the bulk population, so computational filtering was required. Most clones expanded after primary vaccination were re-detected after the booster (approximately 96% of CD4 and 88% of CD8), suggesting broad memory maintenance. A small share of clonotypes occurred in both CD4 and CD8 compartments, likely arising from convergent recombination. Compared with the primary T-cell response, the secondary T-cell response was weaker but faster, peaking on day 5 rather than day 15.

The CDR3 runs 10 residues from the cysteine to the phenylalanine. The read is trimmed to its CDR3 DNA, 30 bases read in frame from base 1. In the germline V gene (reference sequence), CDR1 corresponds to DFQATT and CDR2 to SNEGSKA. The V and J ends are trimmed by 7 bases and 3 bases, leaving 6 bases between them. Explained via the paper, the treatment or condition label denotes: live attenuated yellow fever vaccine strain. Two biological replicates of bulk PBMCs were collected at each blood-draw timepoint. A standard Ficoll-Paque protocol was used to isolate PBMCs from peripheral blood. TriZol was used to extract RNA from bulk PBMCs, CD4 and CD8 fractions, and dextramer-positive and dextramer-negative fractions. Details on this clonotype: There is no known antigen for this receptor. The record has no base qualities; no much larger clone is one base away.

Synthesis of TCR cDNA relied on 5'RACE template switching, a step that introduced a universal primer site along with unique molecular identifiers. Priming for cDNA synthesis came from both the TCR alpha and TCR beta constant segments. Libraries were amplified in two PCR steps, with sample barcodes and sequencing adapters added in the second step. Libraries were sequenced on Illumina HiSeq 2500 (2x100 bp) or NovaSeq (2x150 bp). Processing in the source paper ran as follows. Demultiplexing of reads and collapsing into UMI consensus sequences were performed with MIGEC, and V(D)J alignment was carried out with MiXCR. Vaccine-responding clonotypes were defined with edgeR using replicate PBMC samples, requiring FDR below 0.01 and a log2 fold change above 5 up to day 15. Bulk clonotypes were assigned CD4 or CD8 identity according to which sequenced CD4 or CD8 repertoire held them at higher abundance. TCRdb's own reprocessing of the public reads used fastp at Q25 and MiXCR and kept productive beta chains. Rows are combined by CDR3 protein, so each entry shows the most common genes and DNA. These V and J calls derive from TCRdb rather than the authors' analysis. This sample is represented by roughly 330,000 distinct CDR3 sequences; roughly 6.8% of them were singletons. In total, the top ten clones hold roughly a sixth of the sample.

The rearrangement combines TRBV20-1 with TRBJ1-1, with the D gene call left open. The sample here was PBMCs, taken roughly 46 days after the first yellow fever vaccination. The TCR was taken from a man aged 18-30 years who received the YFV17D yellow fever vaccine. The base sequence is TGCAGTGGGTCGGACACTGAAGCTTTCTTT. This is translated as CSGSDTEAFF.